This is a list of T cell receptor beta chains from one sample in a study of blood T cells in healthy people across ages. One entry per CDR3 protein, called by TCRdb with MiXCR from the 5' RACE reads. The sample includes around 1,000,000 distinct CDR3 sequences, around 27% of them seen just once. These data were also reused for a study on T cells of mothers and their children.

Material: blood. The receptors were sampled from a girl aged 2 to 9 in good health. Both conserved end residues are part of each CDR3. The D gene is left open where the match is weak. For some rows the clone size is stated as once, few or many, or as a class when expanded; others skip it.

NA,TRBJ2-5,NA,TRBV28,CASRFLEGERSF,TGTGCCAGCAGGTTTCTAGAGGGGGAGAGGTCCTTC
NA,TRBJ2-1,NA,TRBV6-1,CASSETDTYNEQFF,TGTGCCAGCAGTGAGACTGACACCTACAATGAGCAGTTCTTC
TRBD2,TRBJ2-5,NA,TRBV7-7,CASGGDETQYF,TGTGCTAGCGGGGGCGATGAGACCCAGTACTTC
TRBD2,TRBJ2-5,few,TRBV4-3,CASSQRLAGYQETQYF,TGCGCCAGCAGCCAAAGACTAGCGGGTTACCAAGAGACCCAGTACTTC
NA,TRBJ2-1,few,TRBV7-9,CASSLVRDLSNEQFF,TGTGCCAGCAGCTTAGTACGGGATTTGTCCAATGAGCAGTTCTTC
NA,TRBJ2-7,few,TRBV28,CASSLTGKQYF,TGTGCCAGCAGTTTAACAGGGAAGCAGTACTTC
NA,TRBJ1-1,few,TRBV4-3,CASSQDWGGENTEAFF,TGCGCCAGCAGCCAAGATTGGGGAGGGGAGAACACTGAAGCTTTCTTT
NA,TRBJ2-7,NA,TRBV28,CASSLWGETYEQYF,TGTGCCAGCAGTTTATGGGGAGAAACCTACGAGCAGTACTTC
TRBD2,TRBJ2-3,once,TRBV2,CASSLTSGLQYF,TGTGCCAGCAGTCTGACTAGCGGATTACAGTATTTT
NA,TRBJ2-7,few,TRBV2,CASSVGGYGESYEQYF,TGTGCCAGCAGTGTCGGGGGCTATGGAGAGTCCTACGAGCAGTACTTC
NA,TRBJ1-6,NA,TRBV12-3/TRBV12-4,CASSFNPGGGNSPLHF,TGTGCCAGCAGTTTCAACCCCGGGGGCGGTAATTCACCCCTCCACTTT
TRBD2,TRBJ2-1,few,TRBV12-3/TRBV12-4,CASSFAASGGSSYNEQFF,TGTGCCAGCAGTTTCGCGGCTAGCGGGGGGTCTTCCTACAATGAGCAGTTCTTC
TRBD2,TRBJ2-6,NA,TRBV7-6,CASSLDRGRAWSGANILTF,TGTGCCAGCAGCTTAGATCGCGGGAGGGCCTGGTCTGGGGCCAACATCCTGACTTTC
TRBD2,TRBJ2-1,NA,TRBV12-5,CASGWTSGGALSYNEQFF,TGTGCTAGTGGTTGGACTAGCGGGGGGGCTCTCTCCTACAATGAGCAGTTCTTC
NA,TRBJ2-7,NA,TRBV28,CASSFEDGGSEQYF,TGTGCCAGCAGTTTCGAGGACGGAGGTTCAGAGCAGTACTTC
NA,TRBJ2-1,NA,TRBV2,CASSGEDFWNEQFF,TGTGCCAGCAGTGGGGAGGACTTCTGGAATGAGCAGTTCTTC
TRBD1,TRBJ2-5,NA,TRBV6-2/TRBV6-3,CASSDDREFPHQETQYF,TGTGCCAGCAGTGATGACAGGGAGTTTCCCCACCAAGAGACCCAGTACTTC
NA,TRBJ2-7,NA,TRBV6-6,CASSKRAGVFHEQYF,TGTGCCAGCAGCAAACGAGCAGGAGTATTCCACGAGCAGTACTTC
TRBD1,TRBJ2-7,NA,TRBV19,CASSTGQGTTSYEQYF,TGTGCCAGTAGTACCGGACAGGGAACGACCTCCTACGAGCAGTACTTC
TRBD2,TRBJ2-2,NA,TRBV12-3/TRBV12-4,CASSSRGTSGSGELFF,TGTGCCAGCAGTTCCAGGGGGACTAGCGGGAGCGGGGAGCTGTTTTTT
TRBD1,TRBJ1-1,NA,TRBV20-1,CSASPGQWMNTEAFF,TGCAGTGCTTCGCCGGGACAGTGGATGAACACTGAAGCTTTCTTT
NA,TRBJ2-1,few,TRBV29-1,CSVDQIADWSSYNEQFF,TGCAGCGTTGATCAAATAGCCGATTGGAGCTCCTACAATGAGCAGTTCTTC